These 20 T cell receptor beta chains share one sample of origin, sequenced in a study of shared clonotypes between healthy human individuals. CD8 cells classed as naive were CD45RO-negative and positively selected for CCR7, excluding terminally differentiated effector memory CD45RA+ cells. Sequencing used immunoSEQ multiplex PCR; TCRdb keeps in-frame clones, though not all of them. The table lists 550,000 to 750,000 clones, about 95% of them singletons, with less than 0.13% in the top ten. The sequenced sample consisted of naive CD8+ T cells sorted from blood. The receptors here all came from a woman between 25 and 40 years old in good health.

The chain joins TRBV2 to TRBJ2-1; 12 bases fit TRBD2. CDR3 length: 14 residues. The trim removed 6 bases at V and 7 bases at J, leaving 4 bases unmatched. The germline CDR1 and CDR2 sequences are SNHLY and FYNNEI. The chain's CDR3 is CASRGTSGWNEQFF. The CDR3 DNA sequence: TGTGCCAGCAGGGGGACTAGCGGGTGGAATGAGCAGTTCTTC.

The chain is built from TRBV28 and TRBJ1-2; tentatively, D is TRBD1 (5 bases). The CDR3 loop spans 18 amino acids. Per the germline V gene, CDR1 is MDHEN and CDR2 is SYDVKM. Trimming shortened V by 5 bases and J by 1 base, and 23 bases separated the two germline ends. This CDR3 reads CASSTRQRVPAFNYGYTF. The CDR3 region has the DNA TGTGCCAGCAGTACAAGACAGAGAGTGCCCGCCTTTAACTATGGCTACACCTTC.

The CDR3, as DNA: TGTGCCAGCAGTTTAAGAGGGCTTGGCTACACCTTC. Encoded protein: CASSLRGLGYTF. This chain uses TRBV28 with TRBJ1-2; unclear D gene. The CDR3 is 12 residues long. Trimming left V 2 bases short and J 7 bases short, with 8 bases between. CDR1 is MDHEN, CDR2 SYDVKM, per germline.

The CDR3 coding sequence is TGTGCCAGCAGCCCTCGGGACAGATATGCAACTAATGAAAAACTGTTTTTT. This codes for CASSPRDRYATNEKLFF. This sequence joins TRBV28 and TRBJ1-4, with 7 nucleotides matching TRBD1. Germline CDR1 MDHEN, CDR2 SYDVKM. There are 17 residues in the CDR3. V lost 6 bases, J lost 0 bases, and 10 bases stayed unmatched.

The chain uses TRBV11-2 and TRBJ2-7; D ambiguous. The CDR3 runs 15 residues. Trimming left V 0 bases short and J 2 bases short, with 11 bases between. The germline V gene encodes CDR1 SGHAT and CDR2 FQNNGV. The CDR3 region has the DNA TGTGCCAGCAGCTTAGATCCGGGCACCGCCTACGAGCAGTACTTC. Amino acids: CASSLDPGTAYEQYF.

The chain is built from TRBV5-5 and TRBJ2-1; no firm D call. Germline CDR1 and CDR2: SGHKS and YYEKEE (reference sequence). Trimming removed 0 bases at V and 9 bases at J, with 4 bases between. This CDR3 is 11 amino acids long. In nucleotides, the CDR3 is TGTGCCAGCAGCTTGGCTTCTGAGCAGTTCTTC. The encoded protein is CASSLASEQFF.

V and J are TRBV27 and TRBJ2-5; weak D call: TRBD1 (5 bases). The assigned J gene may be wrong: the sequence end matches TRBJ2-7 better. This CDR3 contains 12 residues. CDR1 is MNHEY and CDR2 is SMNVEV in the germline V gene (reference sequence). The CDR3 nucleotides read TGTGCCAGCAGTACAGGATCCTACGAGCAGTACTTC. This codes for CASSTGSYEQYF.

DNA for the CDR3: TGTGCCAGCAGTGAAAGGGTCCAGGTTTTTAATCAGCCCCAGCATTTT. Amino acid sequence: CASSERVQVFNQPQHF. This chain connects TRBV6-1 to TRBJ1-5; D remains ambiguous. Trimming shortened V by 2 bases and J by 4 bases, and 15 bases separated the two germline ends. Germline CDR1 is MNHNS and CDR2 is SASEGT. The CDR3 contains 16 residues.

J is TRBJ1-1 and V is TRBV9; D is uncertain. CDR1 and CDR2 from the germline V gene are SGDLS and YYNGEE. The CDR3 totals 15 residues. Trimming stripped 1 base from V and 5 bases from J, with 15 bases between. The chain's CDR3 is CASSVLEGASTEAFF. The CDR3 region has the DNA TGTGCCAGCAGCGTATTGGAGGGCGCCTCAACTGAAGCTTTCTTT.

This clone has just one count. V is TRBV7-8 and J is TRBJ2-2; D perhaps matches TRBD2 (6 bases). Looked up from germline, CDR1 is SGHVS and CDR2 is FQNEAQ. The CDR3 consists of 16 residues. The V end lost 3 bases, the J end lost 2 bases, and 13 bases lay between the germline ends. The CDR3 DNA reads TGTGCCAGCAGCTTTTCCGGGACTGTAAACACCGGGGAGCTGTTTTTT. It yields the protein CASSFSGTVNTGELFF.

The J gene is TRBJ2-1, the V gene TRBV29-1; D remains unclear. V dropped 3 bases and J dropped 7 bases, with 7 bases sitting between them. This CDR3 region has 11 residues. In germline, CDR1 is SQVTM, CDR2 ANQGSEA. CDR3 sequence (DNA): TGCAGCGTTGATTCAGAGAATGAGCAGTTCTTC. This translates into CSVDSENEQFF.

V usage is TRBV27 and J usage is TRBJ1-1; TRBD1 agrees at 9 bases. CDR3 length: 14 amino acids. After removal of 6 bases from V and 3 bases from J, the junction contained 5 bases not matched to a gene. In germline, CDR1 is MNHEY, CDR2 SMNVEV (reference sequence). The CDR3 spells CASSLTGGYTEAFF. CDR3 bases: TGTGCCAGCAGCCTAACAGGGGGCTACACTGAAGCTTTCTTT.

This chain links TRBV6-5 with TRBJ1-2; a possible D gene is TRBD1 (5 bases). V was cut by 5 bases and J by 2 bases, with 15 bases left in between. Germline loops: CDR1 MNHEY, CDR2 SVGAGI. The CDR3 has 15 amino acids. The CDR3: CASSRQNRANYGYTF. For the CDR3, the DNA is TGTGCCAGCAGTCGACAGAATCGGGCGAACTATGGCTACACCTTC.

This chain joins TRBV27 and TRBJ2-7; D is unclear. This CDR3 has 13 residues. Germline V lookup: CDR1 MNHEY, CDR2 SMNVEV (reference sequence). Trimming took 6 bases from V and 2 from J, leaving 11 bases between them. In DNA, the CDR3 is TGTGCCAGCAGATCGAGTAACACCTACGAGCAGTACTTC. It specifies CASRSSNTYEQYF.

The chain links TRBV27 to TRBJ2-7; D gene uncertain. V was pared by 9 bases and J by 2 bases, with 5 bases between. The CDR3 is made up of 10 amino acids. Germline V lookup: CDR1 MNHEY, CDR2 SMNVEV (reference sequence). The CDR3 region is CASKTYEQYF. In DNA form, the CDR3 reads TGTGCCAGTAAGACCTACGAGCAGTACTTC.

This chain uses TRBV11-2 with TRBJ2-7; 11 nucleotides line up with TRBD1. Per the germline V gene, CDR1 is SGHAT and CDR2 is FQNNGV. This CDR3 region has 15 residues. V shed 5 bases, J shed 6 bases, and the junction held 9 bases outside the gene matches. The CDR3 protein is CASSTSGTGGLEQYF. The CDR3 DNA reads as TGTGCCAGCAGCACCAGTGGGACAGGGGGTCTCGAGCAGTACTTC.

The genes are TRBV27 and TRBJ2-7, with 8 bases lining up with TRBD1. V dropped 6 bases and J dropped 4; count of bases not matched to a gene: 14. The CDR3 extends over 16 amino acids. The germline gives CDR1 MNHEY, CDR2 SMNVEV (reference sequence). Here the CDR3 reads CASSALLGTGPYEQYF. CDR3 nucleotide sequence: TGTGCCAGCAGCGCCCTTCTAGGGACAGGCCCTTACGAGCAGTACTTC.

This rearrangement joins TRBV28 to TRBJ2-1, with TRBD2 matching over 8 bases. With V trimmed by 1 base and J by 2 bases, 4 bases remained unmatched. The germline V gene has CDR1 MDHEN and CDR2 SYDVKM. The CDR3 is made up of 16 amino acids. Here the CDR3 reads CASSLSSGSPYNEQFF. DNA of the CDR3: TGTGCCAGCAGTTTATCAAGCGGGAGCCCCTACAATGAGCAGTTCTTC.

V is TRBV7-9 and J is TRBJ1-1; 8 nucleotides line up with TRBD1. V shed 0 bases, J shed 3 bases, and the junction held 3 bases outside the gene matches. The CDR3 sequence is 15 residues long. The germline CDR1 and CDR2 sequences are SEHNR and FQNEAQ (reference sequence). The CDR3, as DNA: TGTGCCAGCAGCTTAGCTCAGGGGGCCGACACTGAAGCTTTCTTT. Encoded protein: CASSLAQGADTEAFF. Based on the CDR3 plus reference TRBV7-9 and TRBJ1-1, the full variable domain is DTGVSQNPRHKITKRGQNVTFRCDPISEHNRLYWYRQTLGQGPEFLTYFQNEAQLEKSRLLSDRFSAERPKGSFSTLEIQRTEQGDSAMYLCASSLAQGADTEAFFGQGTRLTVV.

The chain recombines TRBV9 with TRBJ2-1, with D perhaps being TRBD1 or TRBD2 (5 bases each). CDR3 length equals 14 residues. Trimming removed 5 bases at V and 6 bases at J, with 15 bases between. The V gene's germline CDR1 is SGDLS and CDR2 YYNGEE. The CDR3 coding sequence is TGTGCCAGCAGTGGGACGAGAGGAGTCAATGAGCAGTTCTTC. Residues: CASSGTRGVNEQFF.